Below, 3 T cell receptor beta chains from the same sample are listed, as sequenced in a study of blood T cell repertoires in COVID-19. Assay used: immunoSEQ multiplex PCR; TCRdb lists only in-frame clones, some missing. The sample lists 20,000 to 25,000 clones, roughly 88% seen once, with approximately 12% in the top ten. The material sequenced was peripheral blood. The origin of the receptors is a human donor in a cohort sampled during active COVID-19. The donor label of this sample is uncertain.

The rearrangement uses TRBV5-8 and TRBJ2-1, with 7 nucleotides matching TRBD2. Germline assignment: CDR1 SGHTS and CDR2 YDEGEE. The V and J ends lost 1 base and 10 bases, in that order; junction bases with no gene match: 11. The CDR3 totals 15 residues. CDR3: CASSLSGTTFGEQFF. The CDR3 DNA sequence: TGTGCCAGCAGCTTGTCCGGGACTACCTTCGGGGAGCAGTTCTTC.

The chain combines TRBV3-1 (or the pseudogene TRBV3-2) with TRBJ2-5, with 7 bases that match TRBD2. Germline CDR1 is LGHDT and CDR2 is YNNKEL (reference sequence). This CDR3 contains 15 residues. Trimming at V came to 1 base and at J to 2 bases, leaving 4 bases not matched to a gene. CDR3 DNA: TGTGCCAGCAGCCAAGGAACTAGCGCTCAAGAGACCCAGTACTTC. It is translated as CASSQGTSAQETQYF.

The V and J genes are TRBV4-2 and TRBJ2-3, with 14 bases lining up with TRBD2. The CDR3 contains 19 residues. V dropped 2 bases and J dropped 0; count of bases not matched to a gene: 7. Germline CDR1 LGHNA, CDR2 YNFKEQ. CDR3 sequence reads: CASSQRGTSGSPSTDTQYF. The CDR3 DNA reads as TGTGCCAGCAGCCAAAGGGGGACTAGCGGGAGTCCAAGCACAGATACGCAGTATTTT.